A single T cell receptor beta chain is shown here with its context. The CDR3 is 11 residues long. Germline CDR1 and CDR2: MNHEY and SVGAGI. This specimen comes from a study of CXCR3-negative and CXCR3-positive naive CD8 T cells. Sorts performed in triplicate captured 300,000 or so cells each from every CD8+ T cell subset. Researchers prepared the TRB cDNA libraries using 5' RACE with UMI labels. TCRdb re-called the 5' RACE reads and shows each CDR3 protein once, DNA omitted. This repertoire includes tens of thousands of distinct CDR3 sequences. V is TRBV6-5 and J is TRBJ2-1; without DNA, the TCRdb call of TRBD1 cannot be checked. The source of this sequence is a human donor in good health. Some clones in this sample may be carry-over from other donors' samples. The sequencing sample was made of naive CXCR3- CD8+ T cells from blood. Noted subset: CD45RO-CCR7+CD27+CD95- naive CD8+ T cells lacking CXCR3 (TNR3-). The CDR3 loop reads CASSQGLEQFF.